The 27 T cell receptor beta chains in this list originate from one sample, sequenced in a study of cytomegalovirus exposure and HLA in healthy donors. Primers: 60 Vbeta forward and 13 Jbeta reverse. The protocol was immunoSEQ multiplex PCR, while the TCRdb copy is restricted to in-frame clones and leaves out a portion. The sample consists of fewer than 250,000 clones, approximately 77% of them appearing once. The specimen was PBMCs. The receptors stem from a man aged 40-50 years in good health and CMV-seropositive.

The J gene is TRBJ2-1, the V gene TRBV11-2, with 7 bases identical to TRBD1. CDR3 length: 14 amino acids. Per germline, CDR1 SGHAT and CDR2 FQNNGV. With 4 bases clipped from V and 7 bases from J, the junction kept 7 bases outside the gene matches. This CDR3 reads CASSYWTGINEQFF. For the CDR3, the DNA is TGTGCCAGCAGCTATTGGACAGGAATAAATGAGCAGTTCTTC.

The chain joins TRBV7-6 to TRBJ2-6; D is undetermined. Between the trimmed V and J ends, which lost 1 base and 0 bases, there was a span of 10 bases. The CDR3 has 17 amino acids. Germline V gene data show CDR1 as SGHVS and CDR2 as FNYEAQ. The CDR3 DNA sequence: TGTGCCAGCAGCTTAGATTCCGCGTACTCTGGGGCCAACGTCCTGACTTTC. This encodes CASSLDSAYSGANVLTF.

This clone was counted a few times. The V call is TRBV18, the J call TRBJ2-3, with 11 bases matching TRBD2. Germline V gene sequence: CDR1 KGHSH, CDR2 LQKENI. This CDR3 region has 18 residues. The V segment lost 1 base and the J segment 4 bases; nucleotides outside the gene matches: 10. The CDR3 loop reads CASSPQPRLAGTADTQYF. DNA for the CDR3: TGTGCCAGCTCACCACAGCCGAGACTAGCGGGGACGGCAGATACGCAGTATTTT.

V and J are TRBV6-5 and TRBJ1-2; TRBD1 matches 7 bases. Germline CDR1 and CDR2: MNHEY and SVGAGI. The CDR3 loop spans 13 amino acids. J lost 4 bases, V lost 5 bases, and 4 bases had no gene match. CDR3 loop: CASSEGTAYGYTF. The CDR3 coding sequence is TGTGCCAGCAGTGAGGGGACAGCCTATGGCTACACCTTC.

V usage is TRBV12-2 and J usage is TRBJ2-7; the D call TRBD1 from the table was never checked on the DNA. TRBV12-2 is noted as a pseudogene. The CDR3 extends over 15 amino acids. CDR3: CASRLNPGGSYEQYF. DNA of the CDR3: TGTGCAAGTCGCTTAAATCCAGGGGGATCCTACGAGCAGTACTTC.

This clone was seen once. This sequence joins TRBV7-3 and TRBJ2-7, with a weak D call TRBD1 (7 bases). There are 14 residues in the CDR3. The germline V and J ends were trimmed by 5 bases and 6 bases, with 17 bases remaining between them. Germline loops: CDR1 SGHTA, CDR2 FQGTGA. The CDR3 sequence: CASSGGTALSEQYF. CDR3 coding DNA: TGTGCCAGCAGCGGGGGGACAGCTCTCTCCGAGCAGTACTTC.

The J gene is TRBJ2-2, the V gene TRBV18; 8 bases align to TRBD1. In germline, CDR1 is KGHSH, CDR2 LQKENI. Germline trimming cut 3 bases from V and 8 bases from J; bases unmatched to any gene: 11. The CDR3 has 16 amino acids. CDR3 sequence: CASSPDQGAVSGELFF. The DNA for the CDR3 is TGTGCCAGCTCACCGGACCAGGGGGCAGTATCAGGGGAGCTGTTTTTT.

For this clone: Distinct nucleotide sequences in the sample also encode this CDR3. The CDR3 is CASSQGGEQYF. CDR3 nucleotide sequence: TGTGCCAGCAGCCAAGGGGGCGAGCAGTACTTC. The rearrangement uses TRBV6-1 and TRBJ2-7; a possible D gene is TRBD1 (6 bases). V gave up 6 bases and J gave up 6 bases, with 9 bases separating them. The CDR3 consists of 11 residues. Looked up from germline, CDR1 is MNHNS and CDR2 is SASEGT.

This sequence joins TRBV30 and TRBJ2-7, with 10 positions matching TRBD2. CDR3 length equals 15 residues. Germline V gene lookup returns CDR1 GTSNPN and CDR2 SVGIG (reference sequence). V trimming: 1 base; J trimming: 0 bases; junction bases outside the gene matches: 3. CDR3 nucleotide sequence: TGTGCCTGGAGTGGGGGACTAGCGAGCTCCTACGAGCAGTACTTC. This encodes CAWSGGLASSYEQYF. Variable domain in full (rest from reference TRBV30 and TRBJ2-7): SQTIHQWPATLVQPVGSPLSLECTVEGTSNPNLYWYRQAAGRGLQLLFYSVGIGQISSEVPQNLSASRPQDRQFILSSKKLLLSDSGFYLCAWSGGLASSYEQYFGPGTRLTVT.

The chain carries TRBV6-1 and TRBJ2-5, with D unresolved. CDR3 length: 12 residues. Looked up from germline, CDR1 is MNHNS and CDR2 is SASEGT. Trimming stripped 1 base from V and 7 bases from J, with 7 bases between. The CDR3 bases are TGTGCCAGCAGTGAAGATTGGAGGACCCAGTACTTC. Protein sequence: CASSEDWRTQYF.

CDR3 sequence reads: CASGPTGGYEQYF. In DNA, the CDR3 is TGTGCCAGCGGCCCGACAGGGGGCTACGAGCAGTACTTC. V and J are TRBV7-3 and TRBJ2-7, with 9 bases aligning to TRBD1. The CDR3 totals 13 residues. From germline, CDR1 is SGHTA and CDR2 FQGTGA. J lost 3 bases, V lost 8 bases, and 5 bases had no gene match.

The rearrangement joins TRBV19 to TRBJ2-5; TRBD2 matches at 11 bases. CDR3 size: 16 residues. CDR1 is LNHDA and CDR2 is SQIVND in the germline V gene (reference sequence). V lost 6 bases, J lost 5 bases, and 11 bases stayed unmatched. The CDR3 loop is CASSPRGSGGVETQYF. CDR3 coding DNA: TGTGCCAGTAGCCCCCGGGGTAGCGGGGGGGTCGAGACCCAGTACTTC.

The V and J genes are TRBV10-3 and TRBJ1-1, with unresolved D. The CDR3 sequence is 14 residues long. Germline V gene sequence: CDR1 ENHRY, CDR2 SYGVKD. V gave up 4 bases and J gave up 1 base, with 10 bases separating them. CDR3 sequence reads: CAISAPGRNTEAFF. The CDR3, as DNA: TGTGCCATCAGTGCCCCGGGAAGGAACACTGAAGCTTTCTTT.

This chain connects TRBV2 to TRBJ2-3; perhaps TRBD2 as D (5 bases). The V end was cut by 6 bases, the J end by 6 bases, with 10 bases between. In germline, CDR1 is SNHLY, CDR2 FYNNEI. This CDR3 has 12 residues. The CDR3 here is CASRPLADTQYF. The DNA for the CDR3 is TGTGCCAGCAGGCCTCTAGCTGATACGCAGTATTTT.

This sequence joins TRBV19 and TRBJ2-1; TRBD2 matches at 10 bases. Germline V gene data show CDR1 as LNHDA and CDR2 as SQIVND (reference sequence). V trimming: 8 bases; J trimming: 6 bases; junction bases outside the gene matches: 10. CDR3 length equals 15 residues. The CDR3 region is CASRPGGLASNEQFF. In DNA, the CDR3 is TGTGCCAGTCGACCGGGGGGACTAGCGTCCAATGAGCAGTTCTTC.

The V and J genes are TRBV7-9 and TRBJ2-3; a weak D match, TRBD2 (7 bases). The V end was cut by 5 bases, the J end by 3 bases, with 18 bases between. CDR3 length: 16 residues. Germline CDR1 reads SEHNR; CDR2 reads FQNEAQ (reference sequence). The CDR3 nucleotides are TGTGCCAGCAGCCCCCCCGGGGGGCAGGGGACAGATACGCAGTATTTT. Translated, it gives CASSPPGGQGTDTQYF.

J is TRBJ1-2 and V is TRBV2; possible D gene TRBD1, 5 bases. The CDR3 has 13 amino acids. The V gene lost 10 bases and the J gene lost 7 bases, with 19 bases spanning the gap. The germline V gene encodes CDR1 SNHLY and CDR2 FYNNEI. CDR3 coding DNA: TGTGCCACCCCGGACAAAGCTAGTCGTGGCTACACCTTC. This codes for CATPDKASRGYTF.

This chain links TRBV6-5 with TRBJ1-1; D remains unclear. Germline assignment: CDR1 MNHEY and CDR2 SVGAGI. The CDR3 contains 13 residues. Trimming cost V 6 bases and J 7 bases, with 15 bases left between them. The CDR3 sequence: CASSPPGRDEAFF. CDR3 sequence (DNA): TGTGCCAGCAGCCCCCCCGGACGGGATGAAGCTTTCTTT.

The J gene is TRBJ1-2, the V gene TRBV14, with TRBD1 matching 7 bases. The CDR3 loop spans 13 amino acids. Trimming removed 4 bases from V and 6 bases from J; junction bases left unmatched: 5. Germline-derived CDR1 and CDR2 are SGHDN and FVKESK. CDR3 in DNA: TGTGCCAGCAGCCCCAGGACAGGCGATGGCTACACCTTC. It yields the protein CASSPRTGDGYTF.

This chain uses TRBV19 with TRBJ2-2, with D perhaps matching TRBD1 (6 bases). The V gene's germline CDR1 is LNHDA and CDR2 SQIVND (reference sequence). The CDR3 loop spans 17 amino acids. Deletions cut 0 bases from V and 3 bases from J, with 14 bases between. CDR3 amino acids: CASSIDSGEPHTGELFF. The CDR3 DNA sequence: TGTGCCAGTAGTATAGATTCAGGGGAGCCGCACACCGGGGAGCTGTTTTTT.

The chain recombines TRBV5-1 with TRBJ1-2, with D perhaps TRBD1 (5 bases). The V end lost 2 bases, the J end lost 8 bases, and 10 bases lay between the germline ends. Per the germline V gene, CDR1 is SGHRS and CDR2 is YFSETQ. The CDR3 totals 12 residues. The CDR3: CASSLGQGGYTF. In DNA form, the CDR3 reads TGCGCCAGCAGCTTAGGACAAGGCGGCTACACCTTC.

The V and J genes are TRBV19 and TRBJ1-6, with 9 bases aligning to TRBD1. From germline, CDR1 is LNHDA and CDR2 SQIVND (reference sequence). V was clipped by 4 bases and J by 3 bases; unmatched bases: 1. The CDR3 runs to 15 residues. The CDR3 reads CASSKTGGYNSPLHF. CDR3 in DNA: TGTGCCAGTAGTAAGACAGGGGGCTATAATTCACCCCTCCACTTT. Variable domain in full (rest from reference TRBV19 and TRBJ1-6): DGGITQSPKYLFRKEGQNVTLSCEQNLNHDAMYWYRQDPGQGLRLIYYSQIVNDFQKGDIAEGYSVSREKKESFPLTVTSAQKNPTAFYLCASSKTGGYNSPLHFGNGTRLTVT.

The chain joins TRBV6-6 to TRBJ2-5, with TRBD1 matching over 10 bases. This CDR3 has 13 amino acids. Germline V gives CDR1 MNHNY, CDR2 SVGAGI (reference sequence). The J segment lost 11 bases and the V segment lost 6 bases, leaving 9 bases of the junction unmatched. The CDR3 DNA follows: TGTGCCAGCAGGACAGGGGGCTTGGGGGAGCAGTACTTC. It specifies CASRTGGLGEQYF.

This chain connects TRBV10-3 to TRBJ2-7, with TRBD2 matching over 10 bases. V lost 2 bases and J lost 3; bases outside the gene matches: 4. Germline V CDR1 and CDR2: ENHRY, SYGVKD. The CDR3 spans 15 residues. The CDR3 loop reads CAISERTSGSYEQYF. For the CDR3, the DNA is TGTGCCATCAGTGAGCGGACTAGCGGAAGCTACGAGCAGTACTTC.

This chain uses TRBV6-1 with TRBJ2-7; 8 bases are shared with TRBD2. This CDR3 has 11 residues. V lost 11 bases to trimming and J lost 1 base; unmatched junction nucleotides: 1. Germline V lookup: CDR1 MNHNS, CDR2 SASEGT. The CDR3 region is CACGRSYEQYF. DNA of the CDR3: TGTGCCTGCGGGAGGTCCTACGAGCAGTACTTC.

This clone has only a few counts. The chain combines TRBV5-6 with TRBJ2-3; a weak D match, TRBD1 (6 bases). Trimming took off 4 bases at V and 11 bases at J, with 14 bases between the two ends. This CDR3 has 12 residues. Germline values: CDR1 SGHDT, CDR2 YYEEEE. The CDR3 region is CASSGVGAEQYF. The CDR3, as DNA: TGTGCCAGCAGCGGAGTGGGGGCCGAGCAGTATTTT.

This chain uses TRBV6-1 with TRBJ2-3, with 10 positions matching TRBD1. CDR3 size: 17 residues. Trimming at V came to 2 bases and at J to 1 base, leaving 6 bases not matched to a gene. Germline CDR1 is MNHNS and CDR2 is SASEGT. This CDR3 reads CASSEIGQGDRTDTQYF. The CDR3 DNA sequence: TGTGCCAGCAGTGAAATCGGACAGGGGGATCGCACAGATACGCAGTATTTT.